These T cell receptor beta chains were read from a single sample in a study of Ad26.COV2.S vaccination and SARS-CoV-2 variants. Here immunoSEQ multiplex PCR was the method, and the copy in TCRdb shows in-frame clones only, minus some. The data show some 240,000 clones, roughly 85% seen once. Sequencing used peripheral blood, obtained in a trial of Ad26.COV2.S vaccine versus placebo. Receptor source: a person aged 18 to 65 who received the Ad26.COV2.S COVID-19 vaccine or a placebo. The CDR3 runs from the conserved cysteine through the conserved F or W. The order of the fields is J gene, clone size, V gene, D gene, CDR3 protein, CDR3 DNA. D genes are given only for firm matches. A row's size may be missing; if present it is once, few, many or a size class.

>TRBJ2-5|NA|TRBV3-1/TRBV3-2|NA
CASSQGLAETQYF
TGTGCCAGCAGCCAAGGGCTAGCGGAGACCCAGTACTTC
>TRBJ1-2|few|TRBV6-2/TRBV6-3|TRBD1
CASSNRRGTGGYTF
TGTGCCAGCAGTAATCGCCGGGGGACAGGTGGCTACACCTTC
>TRBJ2-3|NA|TRBV15|TRBD2
CATSGGLAGVPDTQYF
TGTGCCACCAGCGGGGGACTAGCGGGAGTACCGGATACGCAGTATTTT
>TRBJ2-2|NA|TRBV7-2|TRBD1
CASRSRGPTGELFF
TGTGCCAGCAGGTCTAGGGGGCCAACCGGGGAGCTGTTTTTT
>TRBJ2-1|NA|TRBV9|TRBD1
CASSRDRGYEQFF
TGTGCCAGCAGCCGGGACAGGGGCTATGAGCAGTTCTTC
>TRBJ1-2|NA|TRBV10-3|NA
CAISESSGHVPNYGYTF
TGTGCCATCAGTGAGTCGTCAGGACACGTACCCAACTATGGCTACACCTTC
>TRBJ1-1|few|TRBV7-9|NA
CASSFTGNTEAFF
TGTGCCAGCAGCTTTACAGGGAACACTGAAGCTTTCTTT
>TRBJ1-6|few|TRBV4-1|NA
CASSQDVSNSPLHF
TGCGCCAGCAGCCAAGATGTAAGTAATTCACCCCTCCACTTT
>TRBJ2-1|NA|TRBV3-1/TRBV3-2|NA
CASSQDIGTHNEQFF
TGTGCCAGCAGCCAAGATATAGGCACACACAATGAGCAGTTCTTC
>TRBJ2-2|NA|TRBV5-4|TRBD1
CASSSVPGQSTGELFF
TGTGCCAGCAGCTCAGTTCCGGGACAGAGTACCGGGGAGCTGTTTTTT
>TRBJ1-5|NA|TRBV7-9|NA
CASSPGWGGSNQPQHF
TGTGCCAGCAGCCCAGGTTGGGGTGGGAGCAATCAGCCCCAGCATTTT
>TRBJ1-1|NA|TRBV18|NA
CASSPRTGRGTENTEAFF
TGTGCCAGCTCACCGCGAACGGGCAGGGGCACGGAGAACACTGAAGCTTTCTTT
>TRBJ2-2|NA|TRBV27|TRBD2
CASSPIGGVGTGELFF
TGTGCCAGCAGTCCAATCGGGGGGGTAGGCACCGGGGAGCTGTTTTTT
>TRBJ1-4|NA|TRBV7-7|NA
CASSLVDKGEKLFF
TGTGCCAGCAGCTTAGTTGATAAGGGTGAAAAACTGTTTTTT
>TRBJ1-2|NA|TRBV19|TRBD1
CASSPPGQAVGYTF
TGTGCCAGTAGTCCCCCGGGACAGGCCGTAGGCTACACCTTC
>TRBJ1-1|NA|TRBV2|NA
CASKYRGMNTEAFF
TGTGCCAGCAAATATAGGGGTATGAACACTGAAGCTTTCTTT
>TRBJ1-1|NA|TRBV18|TRBD1
CASSIQGARTEAFF
TGTGCCAGCTCAATACAGGGGGCGCGGACTGAAGCTTTCTTT
>TRBJ2-7|NA|TRBV3-1/TRBV3-2|NA
CASSQGDGYEQYF
TGTGCCAGCAGCCAAGGGGACGGCTACGAGCAGTACTTC
>TRBJ2-2|NA|TRBV5-1|TRBD2
CASSLGLAGVSDTGELFF
TGCGCCAGCAGCTTGGGACTAGCGGGAGTCTCGGACACCGGGGAGCTGTTTTTT
>TRBJ1-1|NA|TRBV9|NA
CASSPWTWNTEAFF
TGTGCCAGCAGCCCCTGGACTTGGAACACTGAAGCTTTCTTT
>TRBJ2-5|once|TRBV27|NA
CASSFLRQETQYF
TGTGCCAGCAGTTTCCTCCGTCAAGAGACCCAGTACTTC
>TRBJ2-5|NA|TRBV6-2/TRBV6-3|TRBD2
CASSYGASGGSETQYF
TGTGCCAGCAGTTACGGGGCTAGCGGGGGGTCAGAGACCCAGTACTTC
>TRBJ1-1|NA|TRBV6-1|NA
CASSESYTEAFF
TGTGCCAGCAGTGAAAGCTACACTGAAGCTTTCTTT
>TRBJ1-1|NA|TRBV5-5|NA
CASSPVLGHTEAFF
TGTGCCAGCAGCCCGGTCCTCGGCCACACTGAAGCTTTCTTT
>TRBJ2-2|NA|TRBV4-3|NA
CASSPQSGPNTGELFF
TGCGCCAGCAGCCCCCAAAGTGGGCCGAACACCGGGGAGCTGTTTTTT
>TRBJ1-1|NA|TRBV19|NA
CASKMGRALTEAFF
TGTGCCAGTAAAATGGGGAGGGCGCTGACTGAAGCTTTCTTT
>TRBJ2-1|once|TRBV7-2|TRBD2
CASSLVGSGSVSYNEQFF
TGTGCCAGCAGCTTAGTCGGTAGCGGGAGTGTATCCTACAATGAGCAGTTCTTC
>TRBJ2-3|NA|TRBV29-1|TRBD1
CSVERTGAVTDTQYF
TGCAGCGTTGAACGTACAGGGGCGGTAACAGATACGCAGTATTTT
>TRBJ2-3|NA|TRBV3-1/TRBV3-2|TRBD2
CASSSTSGGATTDTQYF
TGTGCCAGCAGCAGCACTAGCGGGGGGGCCACGACAGATACGCAGTATTTT
>TRBJ2-1|NA|TRBV6-2/TRBV6-3|NA
CASSYMGLYNEQFF
TGTGCCAGCAGTTACATGGGACTCTACAATGAGCAGTTCTTC